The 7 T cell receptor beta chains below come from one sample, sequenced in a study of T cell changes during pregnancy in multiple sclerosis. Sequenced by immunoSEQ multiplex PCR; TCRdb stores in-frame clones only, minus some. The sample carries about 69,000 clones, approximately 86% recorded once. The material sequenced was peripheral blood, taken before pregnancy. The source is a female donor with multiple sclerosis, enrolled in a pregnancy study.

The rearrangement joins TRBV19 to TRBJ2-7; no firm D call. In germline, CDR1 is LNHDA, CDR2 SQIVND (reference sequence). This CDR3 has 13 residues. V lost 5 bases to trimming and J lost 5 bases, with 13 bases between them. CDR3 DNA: TGTGCCAGTAGTCACCCCCAACGGGACGAGCAGTACTTC. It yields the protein CASSHPQRDEQYF.

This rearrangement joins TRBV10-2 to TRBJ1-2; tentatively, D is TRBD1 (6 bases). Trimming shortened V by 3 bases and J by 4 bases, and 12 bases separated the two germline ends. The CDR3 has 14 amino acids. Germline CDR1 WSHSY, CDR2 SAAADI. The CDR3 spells CASSDRGEPYGYTF. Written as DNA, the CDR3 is TGCGCCAGCAGTGACAGGGGCGAGCCCTATGGCTACACCTTC.

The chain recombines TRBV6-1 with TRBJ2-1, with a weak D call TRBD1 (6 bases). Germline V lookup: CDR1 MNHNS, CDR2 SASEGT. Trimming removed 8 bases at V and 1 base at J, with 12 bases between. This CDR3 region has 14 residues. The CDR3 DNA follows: TGTGCCAGCGGTGCAGGGGTGTCCTACAATGAGCAGTTCTTC. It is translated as CASGAGVSYNEQFF.

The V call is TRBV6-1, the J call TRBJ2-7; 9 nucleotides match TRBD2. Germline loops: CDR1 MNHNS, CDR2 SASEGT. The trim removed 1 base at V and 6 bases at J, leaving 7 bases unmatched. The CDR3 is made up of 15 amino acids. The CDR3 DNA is TGTGCCAGCAGTGAAGAAATTAGCGGGGGCGTCGAGCAGTACTTC. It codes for CASSEEISGGVEQYF.

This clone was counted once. The CDR3 nucleotides are TGCGCCAGCAGCGTCGGACAGCCCTCCTCCTATGGCTACACCTTC. Encoded protein: CASSVGQPSSYGYTF. The chain uses TRBV5-1 and TRBJ1-2, with a tentative D call TRBD1 (6 bases). V lost 4 bases, J lost 4 bases, and 17 bases lay in between. Per the germline V gene, CDR1 is SGHRS and CDR2 is YFSETQ. The CDR3 covers 15 residues. The whole variable domain, remainder taken from reference TRBV5-1 and TRBJ1-2, is KAGVTQTPRYLIKTRGQQVTLSCSPISGHRSVSWYQQTPGQGLQFLFEYFSETQRNKGNFPGRFSGRQFSNSRSEMNVSTLELGDSALYLCASSVGQPSSYGYTFGSGTRLTVV.

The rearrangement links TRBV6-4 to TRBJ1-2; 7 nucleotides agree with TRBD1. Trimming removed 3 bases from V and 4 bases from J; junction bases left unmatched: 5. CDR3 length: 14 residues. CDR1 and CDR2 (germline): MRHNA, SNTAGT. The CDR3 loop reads CASSEFSGGYGYTF. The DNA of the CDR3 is TGTGCCAGCAGTGAATTCTCAGGGGGCTATGGCTACACCTTC.

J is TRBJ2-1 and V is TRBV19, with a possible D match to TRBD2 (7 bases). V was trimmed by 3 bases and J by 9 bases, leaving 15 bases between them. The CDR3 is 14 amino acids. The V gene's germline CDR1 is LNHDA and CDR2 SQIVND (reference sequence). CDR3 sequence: CASSIRGGATEQFF. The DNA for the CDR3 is TGTGCCAGTAGTATTCGAGGGGGGGCCACTGAGCAGTTCTTC.